These 7 T cell receptor beta chains originate from one sample sequenced in a study of blood T cell repertoires in COVID-19. TCRdb keeps only in-frame clones here, not all; method: immunoSEQ multiplex PCR. Here the sample spans roughly 520,000 clones, 70% to 90% being singletons. Sequencing input: PBMCs or T cells enriched from blood (not recorded which). The receptors here all came from a woman between 40 and 55 years old who had recovered from COVID-19.

This sequence joins TRBV4-3 and TRBJ2-3; D is ambiguous. Germline V gene sequence: CDR1 LGHNA, CDR2 YSLEER. The CDR3 is 16 residues long. The germline V and J ends were trimmed by 0 bases and 0 bases, with 10 bases remaining between them. The CDR3, as DNA: TGCGCCAGCAGCCAAGATTCTATCACTAGCACAGATACGCAGTATTTT. Protein product: CASSQDSITSTDTQYF.

This clone has only one observation. The chain uses TRBV24-1 and TRBJ2-1; TRBD1 aligns across 9 bases. The CDR3 length is 17 residues. Germline CDR1 reads KGHDR; CDR2 reads SFDVKD. Trimming at V came to 5 bases and at J to 5 bases, leaving 12 bases not matched to a gene. The CDR3, as DNA: TGTGCCACCAGTGCCCTTGGGACAGGGATTATCCACAATGAGCAGTTCTTC. This gives the protein CATSALGTGIIHNEQFF.

This clone was observed once. This rearrangement joins TRBV5-1 to TRBJ1-1; D call uncertain. The CDR3 extends over 15 amino acids. Deletions cut 4 bases from V and 7 bases from J, with 20 bases between. Germline V gene data show CDR1 as SGHRS and CDR2 as YFSETQ. The CDR3, as DNA: TGCGCCAGCAGCCAAAACCCGGCGGGAGGTTATGAAGCTTTCTTT. It encodes CASSQNPAGGYEAFF. Looking up the rest from reference TRBV5-1 and TRBJ1-1 gives the full variable domain: KAGVTQTPRYLIKTRGQQVTLSCSPISGHRSVSWYQQTPGQGLQFLFEYFSETQRNKGNFPGRFSGRQFSNSRSEMNVSTLELGDSALYLCASSQNPAGGYEAFFGQGTRLTVV.

The rearrangement links TRBV7-6 to TRBJ1-4, with TRBD1 as a possible D gene (5 bases). Germline V gives CDR1 SGHVS, CDR2 FNYEAQ. V was pared by 4 bases and J by 7 bases, with 19 bases between. The CDR3 is 16 amino acids. In DNA form, the CDR3 reads TGTGCCAGCAGCTCCGTTGGCGCAGGGATCGGTGAAAAACTGTTTTTT. This encodes CASSSVGAGIGEKLFF.

This chain joins TRBV7-2 and TRBJ1-2; TRBD1 matches 8 bases. This CDR3 contains 15 residues. V lost 1 base, J lost 5 bases, and 6 bases stayed unmatched. Germline V gene sequence: CDR1 SGHTA, CDR2 FQGNSA. CDR3 sequence: CASSLVWTGSYGYTF. The CDR3 DNA reads TGTGCCAGCAGCTTAGTTTGGACAGGGTCTTATGGCTACACCTTC.

This clone was observed a single time. The rearrangement uses TRBV6-6 and TRBJ1-2; TRBD1 matches at 11 bases. CDR1 is MNHNY and CDR2 is SVGAGI in the germline V gene (reference sequence). This CDR3 region has 15 residues. V dropped 7 bases and J dropped 6; count of bases not matched to a gene: 10. CDR3: CASNNGQGAVNGYTF. The CDR3 DNA follows: TGTGCCAGCAATAACGGACAGGGGGCCGTCAATGGCTACACCTTC.

V is TRBV19 and J is TRBJ1-5; tentative D call: TRBD1 (5 bases). V was pared by 6 bases and J by 5 bases, with 14 bases between. The germline CDR1 and CDR2 sequences are LNHDA and SQIVND (reference sequence). CDR3 length: 14 residues. As DNA, the CDR3 is TGTGCCAGTAGCAACAGGCGAACGGATCAGCCCCAGCATTTT. Protein sequence: CASSNRRTDQPQHF.